These 15 T cell receptor beta chains were all obtained from the same sample, sequenced in a study of blood T cell repertoires in COVID-19. TCRdb's table, derived via immunoSEQ multiplex PCR, lists solely in-frame clones and lacks some. This table holds roughly 130,000 clones, about four fifths found once. Specimen: peripheral blood. The receptors here all came from a woman aged 25 to 45 who had recovered from COVID-19.

The chain is built from TRBV5-6 and TRBJ1-5, with TRBD1 matching over 9 bases. This CDR3 has 14 residues. The germline V gene encodes CDR1 SGHDT and CDR2 YYEEEE. J was trimmed by 6 bases and V by 5 bases; bases with no gene match: 6. The chain's CDR3 is CASRIQGAGQPQHF. CDR3 coding DNA: TGTGCCAGCAGGATACAGGGGGCGGGTCAGCCCCAGCATTTT.

The chain uses TRBV3-1 (or the pseudogene TRBV3-2) and TRBJ2-3; tentative D call: TRBD2 (6 bases). V was cut by 4 bases and J by 2 bases, with 13 bases left in between. This CDR3 contains 15 residues. Per the germline V gene, CDR1 is LGHDT and CDR2 is YNNKEL (reference sequence). The CDR3: CASSPMGGPTDTQYF. The CDR3 DNA follows: TGTGCCAGCAGCCCGATGGGGGGACCCACAGATACGCAGTATTTT.

This clone was recorded a few times. J is TRBJ1-2 and V is TRBV6-5; no clear D. V shed 0 bases and J shed 2 bases, with 10 bases lying between them. The CDR3 consists of 15 residues. Germline V gene data show CDR1 as MNHEY and CDR2 as SVGAGI. As DNA, the CDR3 is TGTGCCAGCAGTTACTCGATTTCGGGAAACTATGGCTACACCTTC. Its protein product is CASSYSISGNYGYTF.

The V call is TRBV15, the J call TRBJ2-7; no clear D gene. V shed 0 bases and J shed 0 bases, with 6 bases lying between them. The germline V gene has CDR1 LNHNV and CDR2 YYDKDF (reference sequence). The length of the CDR3 is 14 residues. In DNA, the CDR3 is TGTGCCACCAGCAGAGATCAGGACTCCTACGAGCAGTACTTC. Translated, it gives CATSRDQDSYEQYF.

V usage is TRBV2 and J usage is TRBJ2-2, with no clear D. Germline V gene lookup returns CDR1 SNHLY and CDR2 FYNNEI. The V end was cut by 6 bases, the J end by 5 bases, with 13 bases between. The CDR3 is made up of 14 amino acids. CDR3 in amino acids: CASRETIGTGELFF. DNA for the CDR3: TGTGCCAGCAGGGAAACTATAGGAACCGGGGAGCTGTTTTTT.

The rearrangement joins TRBV6-1 to TRBJ1-3; a weak D match, TRBD1 (6 bases). Trimming pared 3 bases from V and 1 base from J, leaving 7 bases between. Per the germline V gene, CDR1 is MNHNS and CDR2 is SASEGT. The length of the CDR3 is 14 residues. For the CDR3, the DNA is TGTGCCAGCAGTGAGGGGGCTTCTGGAAACACCATATATTTT. Translation gives CASSEGASGNTIYF.

The chain recombines TRBV5-1 with TRBJ1-1; D possibly corresponds to TRBD1 (5 bases). The germline V gene encodes CDR1 SGHRS and CDR2 YFSETQ. This CDR3 is built from 11 residues. V was clipped by 4 bases and J by 7 bases, with 8 bases between them. The CDR3 protein is CASSIDSEAFF. The CDR3 DNA follows: TGCGCCAGCAGCATCGACAGTGAAGCTTTCTTT.

The chain is built from TRBV5-1 and TRBJ2-1; 10 bases agree with TRBD1. CDR1 is SGHRS, CDR2 YFSETQ, per germline. The CDR3 has 15 residues. With V trimmed by 3 bases and J by 2 bases, 2 bases remained unmatched. The CDR3 protein is CASSSTGGTYNEQFF. The CDR3 nucleotides read TGCGCCAGCAGCTCGACAGGGGGCACCTACAATGAGCAGTTCTTC.

The V call is TRBV7-9, the J call TRBJ2-3; D uncertain. The CDR3 extends over 11 amino acids. CDR1 and CDR2 (germline): SEHNR, FQNEAQ (reference sequence). The germline V and J ends were trimmed by 2 bases and 5 bases, with 2 bases remaining between them. CDR3 sequence: CASSLRDTQYF. The CDR3 DNA reads as TGTGCCAGCAGCTTACGAGATACGCAGTATTTT.

This rearrangement joins TRBV7-8 to TRBJ2-6, with 9 bases matching TRBD1. The V and J ends lost 0 bases and 0 bases, in that order; junction bases with no gene match: 6. Germline V gene sequence: CDR1 SGHVS, CDR2 FQNEAQ. This CDR3 has 19 amino acids. The CDR3 DNA sequence: TGTGCCAGCAGCTTAGCACAGGGGGCTTTAGGCTCTGGGGCCAACGTCCTGACTTTC. It specifies CASSLAQGALGSGANVLTF.

The chain couples TRBV18 to TRBJ1-1; 7 positions agree with TRBD1. CDR3 length: 14 amino acids. Germline V gene data show CDR1 as KGHSH and CDR2 as LQKENI. Trimming took 3 bases from V and 3 from J; bases not matched to a gene: 4. CDR3 amino acids: CASSPSGGYTEAFF. The CDR3 DNA is TGTGCCAGCTCACCGTCAGGGGGGTACACTGAAGCTTTCTTT.

V is TRBV11-2 and J is TRBJ1-1, with a tentative D call TRBD1 (6 bases). The CDR3 totals 11 residues. V was shortened by 5 bases and J by 8 bases, with 9 bases between the two germline ends. The germline gives CDR1 SGHAT, CDR2 FQNNGV. The CDR3 sequence is CASSPDSEAFF. CDR3 coding DNA: TGTGCCAGCAGCCCGGACAGCGAAGCTTTCTTT.

The chain employs TRBV2 and TRBJ2-2; 7 bases align to TRBD1. V gave up 5 bases and J gave up 6 bases; unmatched junction bases: 9. The germline V gene has CDR1 SNHLY and CDR2 FYNNEI. This CDR3 comprises 15 residues. The CDR3 sequence is CASSSLTGAAGELFF. For the CDR3, the DNA is TGTGCCAGCAGTTCGCTAACAGGGGCGGCCGGGGAGCTGTTTTTT.

The genes are TRBV6-2 or TRBV6-3 and TRBJ1-2, with unresolved D. Trimming cost V 5 bases and J 4 bases, with 11 bases left between them. The CDR3 runs 13 residues. The germline CDR1 and CDR2 sequences are MNHEY and SVGEGT. CDR3 residues: CASSQVSPYGYTF. Here the CDR3 DNA reads TGTGCCAGCAGTCAGGTATCCCCCTATGGCTACACCTTC.

The V call is TRBV13, the J call TRBJ2-5; D is perhaps TRBD2 (7 bases). Trimming removed 6 bases from V and 3 bases from J, with 17 bases in between. The CDR3 is made up of 15 amino acids. Germline assignment: CDR1 PRHDT and CDR2 FYEKMQ (reference sequence). CDR3 sequence reads: CASSSRGGLKETQYF. In nucleotides, the CDR3 is TGTGCCAGCAGTTCTCGAGGGGGACTAAAAGAGACCCAGTACTTC.